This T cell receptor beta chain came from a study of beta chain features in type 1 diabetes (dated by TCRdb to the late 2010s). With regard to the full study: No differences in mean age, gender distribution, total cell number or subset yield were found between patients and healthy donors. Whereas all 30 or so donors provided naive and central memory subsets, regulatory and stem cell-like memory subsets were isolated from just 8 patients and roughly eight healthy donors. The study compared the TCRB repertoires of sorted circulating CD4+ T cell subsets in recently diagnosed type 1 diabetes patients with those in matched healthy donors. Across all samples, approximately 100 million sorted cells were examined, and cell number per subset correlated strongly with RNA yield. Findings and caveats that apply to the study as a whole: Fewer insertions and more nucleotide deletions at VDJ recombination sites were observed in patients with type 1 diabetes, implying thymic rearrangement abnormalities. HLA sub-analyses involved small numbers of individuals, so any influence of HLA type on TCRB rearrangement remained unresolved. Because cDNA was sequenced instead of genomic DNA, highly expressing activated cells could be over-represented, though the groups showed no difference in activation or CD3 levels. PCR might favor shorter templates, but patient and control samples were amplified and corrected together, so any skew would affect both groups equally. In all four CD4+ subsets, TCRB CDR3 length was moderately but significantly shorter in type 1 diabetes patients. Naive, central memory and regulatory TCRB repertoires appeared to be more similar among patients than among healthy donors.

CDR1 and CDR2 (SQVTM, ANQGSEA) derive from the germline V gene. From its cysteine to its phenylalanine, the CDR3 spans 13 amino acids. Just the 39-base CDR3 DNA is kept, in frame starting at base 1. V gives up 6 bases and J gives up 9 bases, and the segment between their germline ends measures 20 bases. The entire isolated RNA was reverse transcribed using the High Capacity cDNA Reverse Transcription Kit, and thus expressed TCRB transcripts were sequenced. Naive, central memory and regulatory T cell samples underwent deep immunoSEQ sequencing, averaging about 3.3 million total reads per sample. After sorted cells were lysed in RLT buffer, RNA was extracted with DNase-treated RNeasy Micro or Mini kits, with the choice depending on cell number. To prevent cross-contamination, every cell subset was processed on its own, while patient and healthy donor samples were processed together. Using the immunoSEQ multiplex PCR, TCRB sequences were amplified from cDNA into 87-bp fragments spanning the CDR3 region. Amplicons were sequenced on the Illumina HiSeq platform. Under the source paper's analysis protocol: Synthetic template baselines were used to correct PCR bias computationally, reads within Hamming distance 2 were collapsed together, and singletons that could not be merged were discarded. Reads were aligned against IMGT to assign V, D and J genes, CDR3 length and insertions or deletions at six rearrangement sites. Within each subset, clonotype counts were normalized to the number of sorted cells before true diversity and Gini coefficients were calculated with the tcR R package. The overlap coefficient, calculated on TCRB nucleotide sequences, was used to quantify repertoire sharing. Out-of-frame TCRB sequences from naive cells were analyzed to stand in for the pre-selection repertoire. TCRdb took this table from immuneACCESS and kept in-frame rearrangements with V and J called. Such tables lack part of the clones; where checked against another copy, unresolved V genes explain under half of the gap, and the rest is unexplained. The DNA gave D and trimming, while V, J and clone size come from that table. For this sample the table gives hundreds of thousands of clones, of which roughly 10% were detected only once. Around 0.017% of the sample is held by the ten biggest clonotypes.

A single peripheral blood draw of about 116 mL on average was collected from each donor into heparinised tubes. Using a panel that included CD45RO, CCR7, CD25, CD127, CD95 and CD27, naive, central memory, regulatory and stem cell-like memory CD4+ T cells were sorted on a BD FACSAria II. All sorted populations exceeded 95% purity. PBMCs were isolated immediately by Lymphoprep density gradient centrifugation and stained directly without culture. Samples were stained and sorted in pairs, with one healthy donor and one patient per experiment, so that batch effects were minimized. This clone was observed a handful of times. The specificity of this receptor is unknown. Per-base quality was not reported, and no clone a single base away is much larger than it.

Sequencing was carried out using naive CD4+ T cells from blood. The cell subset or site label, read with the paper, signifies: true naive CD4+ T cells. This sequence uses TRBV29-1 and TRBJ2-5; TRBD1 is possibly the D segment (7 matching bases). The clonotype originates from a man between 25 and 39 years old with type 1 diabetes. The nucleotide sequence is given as TGCAGCGTGGGCGGGACAGCACCCGGGGCCCAGTACTTC. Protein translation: CSVGGTAPGAQYF.